Each of the 27 T cell receptor beta chains below was sequenced from the same sample in a study of T cell responses to AZD1222 COVID-19 vaccine. Sequencing used immunoSEQ multiplex PCR; TCRdb keeps in-frame clones, though not all of them. The repertoire holds around 120,000 clones, with roughly 90% as singletons. Source: peripheral blood, taken on day 0 of AZD1222 vaccination. The receptors were sampled from an adult in good health.

This clone turned up a few times. V gene TRBV19 combines with J gene TRBJ1-1; D is unresolved. Germline V gene sequence: CDR1 LNHDA, CDR2 SQIVND (reference sequence). V dropped 8 bases and J dropped 3 bases, with 16 bases sitting between them. CDR3 length: 14 residues. CDR3 bases: TGTGCCAGTTGGAGGTCAGGCCGGTACACTGAAGCTTTCTTT. It yields the protein CASWRSGRYTEAFF.

This sequence joins TRBV5-6 and TRBJ1-5; the D gene is possibly TRBD1 (6 bases). The germline V gene encodes CDR1 SGHDT and CDR2 YYEEEE. The CDR3 sequence is 16 residues long. The V and J ends lost 0 bases and 1 base respectively, with 11 bases between them. The CDR3 DNA reads as TGTGCCAGCAGCTTGGGGGCAGGGGCCAGCAATCAGCCCCAGCATTTT. Amino acids: CASSLGAGASNQPQHF.

The chain combines TRBV4-3 with TRBJ2-2; 7 nucleotides agree with TRBD2. Germline V lookup: CDR1 LGHNA, CDR2 YSLEER. This CDR3 comprises 19 residues. V lost 0 bases to trimming and J lost 4 bases; unmatched junction nucleotides: 14. In nucleotides, the CDR3 is TGCGCCAGCAGCCAAGAAGGGGATAGCGGGCCCTGGGGCACCGGGGAGCTGTTTTTT. Protein product: CASSQEGDSGPWGTGELFF.

Here the CDR3 reads CASSFNLNYGYTF. CDR3 coding DNA: TGTGCCAGCAGCTTTAATCTAAACTATGGCTACACCTTC. The V call is TRBV7-9, the J call TRBJ1-2; D remains ambiguous. The CDR3 sequence is 13 residues long. Germline CDR1 and CDR2: SEHNR and FQNEAQ (reference sequence). V was shortened by 3 bases and J by 2 bases, with 7 bases between the two germline ends. The whole variable domain, filled in from reference TRBV7-9 and TRBJ1-2, reads DTGVSQNPRHKITKRGQNVTFRCDPISEHNRLYWYRQTLGQGPEFLTYFQNEAQLEKSRLLSDRFSAERPKGSFSTLEIQRTEQGDSAMYLCASSFNLNYGYTFGSGTRLTVV.

V usage is TRBV3-1 (or the pseudogene TRBV3-2) and J usage is TRBJ1-6, with a possible D match to TRBD1 (5 bases). CDR1 and CDR2 from the germline V gene are LGHDT and YNNKEL (reference sequence). The CDR3 is 14 amino acids. Trimming shortened V by 3 bases and J by 11 bases, and 14 bases separated the two germline ends. For the CDR3, the DNA is TGTGCCAGCAGCCACGGGGCCCGCAATGCACCCCTCCACTTT. It yields the protein CASSHGARNAPLHF.

This clone was observed a handful of times. V and J are TRBV7-2 and TRBJ1-5, with D perhaps TRBD1 (5 bases). This CDR3 is built from 14 residues. V was trimmed by 6 bases and J by 3 bases, leaving 12 bases between them. Germline V gives CDR1 SGHTA, CDR2 FQGNSA. The CDR3, as DNA: TGTGCCAGCAGTCGAGACAGAAACAATCAGCCCCAGCATTTT. This translates into CASSRDRNNQPQHF.

The gene calls are TRBV28 and TRBJ1-5, with 10 bases aligning to TRBD1. V lost 10 bases and J lost 7; bases outside the gene matches: 7. This CDR3 comprises 13 residues. Germline V lookup: CDR1 MDHEN, CDR2 SYDVKM. The chain's CDR3 is CAITGTGAQPQHF. In DNA, the CDR3 is TGTGCCATTACCGGGACAGGGGCCCAGCCCCAGCATTTT.

The gene calls are TRBV2 and TRBJ2-3; D is undetermined. The CDR3 runs 15 residues. Germline V gives CDR1 SNHLY, CDR2 FYNNEI. Deletions cut 4 bases from V and 1 base from J, with 12 bases between. CDR3 DNA: TGTGCCAGCAGTGGGACCTTGGAAGGCACAGATACGCAGTATTTT. Its translation: CASSGTLEGTDTQYF.

The V gene is TRBV5-8, the J gene TRBJ2-7, with D hard to call. Germline-derived CDR1 and CDR2 are SGHTS and YDEGEE. V dropped 4 bases and J dropped 2 bases, with 13 bases sitting between them. The CDR3 sequence is 14 residues long. CDR3 sequence: CASSPYSTAYEQYF. The CDR3 coding sequence is TGTGCCAGCAGCCCCTACAGTACAGCCTACGAGCAGTACTTC.

This clone was counted a single time. The chain is built from TRBV3-1 (or the pseudogene TRBV3-2) and TRBJ2-1; D is uncertain. This CDR3 spans 12 amino acids. Germline CDR1 and CDR2: LGHDT and YNNKEL (reference sequence). Trimming took 2 bases from V and 10 from J, leaving 9 bases between them. The CDR3 loop reads CASSQRIREQFF. Here the CDR3 DNA reads TGTGCCAGCAGCCAACGGATTCGGGAGCAGTTCTTC.

There are a few counts of this clone. The gene calls are TRBV4-1 and TRBJ1-5; D might be TRBD1 (5 bases). Trimming left V 4 bases short and J 5 bases short, with 9 bases between. This CDR3 contains 13 residues. Looked up from germline, CDR1 is MGHRA and CDR2 is YSYEKL. The CDR3 DNA reads TGCGCCAGCAGCCCGGACATGTATCAGCCCCAGCATTTT. This encodes CASSPDMYQPQHF.

This chain connects TRBV7-9 to TRBJ2-3; 7 bases map to TRBD2. The CDR3 extends over 15 amino acids. V lost 5 bases and J lost 0; bases outside the gene matches: 5. Per the germline V gene, CDR1 is SEHNR and CDR2 is FQNEAQ (reference sequence). The CDR3 DNA sequence: TGTGCCAGCAGCAGAAGCGGGATAAGCACAGATACGCAGTATTTT. It codes for CASSRSGISTDTQYF.

V gene TRBV19 combines with J gene TRBJ1-1; no clear D gene. CDR3 length equals 16 residues. Trimming pared 1 base from V and 3 bases from J, leaving 15 bases between. Germline loops: CDR1 LNHDA, CDR2 SQIVND (reference sequence). CDR3 sequence (DNA): TGTGCCAGTAGTATAGTTTTCGGGGAATCCCACACTGAAGCTTTCTTT. It yields the protein CASSIVFGESHTEAFF.

This sequence joins TRBV24-1 and TRBJ2-1; 7 nucleotides agree with TRBD1. V was pared by 4 bases and J by 3 bases, with 5 bases of the junction left unmatched. The CDR3 covers 15 residues. CDR1 KGHDR and CDR2 SFDVKD come from the germline V gene. DNA of the CDR3: TGTGCCACCAGTGACCAGGACAGGAACTACAATGAGCAGTTCTTC. Its translation is CATSDQDRNYNEQFF.

Only one count was recorded for this clone. The V gene is TRBV18, the J gene TRBJ2-2, with 8 bases fitting TRBD1. Trimming removed 3 bases from V and 2 bases from J; junction bases left unmatched: 5. Germline V CDR1 and CDR2: KGHSH, LQKENI. The CDR3 runs 16 residues. The CDR3 region has the DNA TGTGCCAGCTCACCCACCGACAGGGGCAACACCGGGGAGCTGTTTTTT. Amino acid sequence: CASSPTDRGNTGELFF.

The CDR3 is CASSSPGQGTMSYGYTF. The CDR3 DNA reads TGCGCCAGCAGCTCACCGGGACAGGGAACTATGTCCTATGGCTACACCTTC. The chain combines TRBV5-1 with TRBJ1-2; 9 nucleotides line up with TRBD1. Germline-derived CDR1 and CDR2 are SGHRS and YFSETQ. The junction had 13 bases not matched to a gene; V was cut back by 3 bases and J by 4 bases. The CDR3 consists of 17 residues. The whole variable domain, remainder taken from reference TRBV5-1 and TRBJ1-2, is KAGVTQTPRYLIKTRGQQVTLSCSPISGHRSVSWYQQTPGQGLQFLFEYFSETQRNKGNFPGRFSGRQFSNSRSEMNVSTLELGDSALYLCASSSPGQGTMSYGYTFGSGTRLTVV.

The CDR3 loop reads CASSDKLRGQETQYF. The DNA for the CDR3 is TGTGCCAGTAGTGATAAGTTGAGGGGGCAGGAGACCCAGTACTTC. The chain links TRBV19 to TRBJ2-5; the match to TRBD1 covers 7 bases. Unmatched junction bases numbered 11, after V lost 5 bases and J lost 5 bases. Germline CDR1 is LNHDA and CDR2 is SQIVND (reference sequence). This CDR3 spans 15 amino acids. The whole variable domain, filled in from reference TRBV19 and TRBJ2-5, reads DGGITQSPKYLFRKEGQNVTLSCEQNLNHDAMYWYRQDPGQGLRLIYYSQIVNDFQKGDIAEGYSVSREKKESFPLTVTSAQKNPTAFYLCASSDKLRGQETQYFGPGTRLLVL.

This chain joins TRBV7-2 and TRBJ2-7; 7 nucleotides agree with TRBD2. Germline V gene data show CDR1 as SGHTA and CDR2 as FQGNSA. Trimming cost V 8 bases and J 5 bases; bases outside gene matches: 12. The CDR3 is 14 amino acids. CDR3 in DNA: TGTGCCAGCGGCCGGGCGGGAGTGTACAACGAGCAGTACTTC. The encoded protein is CASGRAGVYNEQYF. Based on the CDR3 plus reference TRBV7-2 and TRBJ2-7, the full variable domain is GAGVSQSPSNKVTEKGKDVELRCDPISGHTALYWYRQSLGQGLEFLIYFQGNSAPDKSGLPSDRFSAERTGGSVSTLTIQRTQQEDSAVYLCASGRAGVYNEQYFGPGTRLTVT.

This clone was seen a handful of times. V gene TRBV3-1 (or the pseudogene TRBV3-2) combines with J gene TRBJ1-1, with a tentative D call TRBD1 (5 bases). V was trimmed by 1 base and J by 10 bases, leaving 13 bases between them. CDR1 LGHDT and CDR2 YNNKEL come from the germline V gene (reference sequence). This CDR3 comprises 13 residues. The CDR3 DNA sequence: TGTGCCAGCAGCCAAGGGGGAGGGGAGCCAGCTTTCTTT. As protein: CASSQGGGEPAFF.

The chain uses TRBV30 and TRBJ2-7, with 9 bases that match TRBD1. The V gene end was trimmed by 2 bases and the J gene end by 4 bases; junction bases not matched to a gene: 6. Germline V CDR1 and CDR2: GTSNPN, SVGIG (reference sequence). There are 14 residues in the CDR3. This chain's CDR3 is CAWSMGTGLYEQYF. Written as DNA, the CDR3 is TGTGCCTGGAGTATGGGGACAGGGCTTTACGAGCAGTACTTC.

The rearrangement uses TRBV7-6 and TRBJ2-2; either TRBD1 or TRBD2 may supply D (5 bases each). The CDR3 consists of 17 residues. Germline assignment: CDR1 SGHVS and CDR2 FNYEAQ. Trimming took off 2 bases at V and 0 bases at J, with 13 bases between the two ends. CDR3 coding DNA: TGTGCCAGCAGCTTATGGGAGACAGAACCGAACACCGGGGAGCTGTTTTTT. Translated: CASSLWETEPNTGELFF.

This chain links TRBV7-8 with TRBJ1-1; no reliable D call. The CDR3 consists of 15 residues. V was trimmed by 0 bases and J by 1 base, leaving 9 bases between them. Germline V gene lookup returns CDR1 SGHVS and CDR2 FQNEAQ. The CDR3 sequence: CASSLAYSENTEAFF. In DNA, the CDR3 is TGTGCCAGCAGCTTAGCCTACAGCGAGAACACTGAAGCTTTCTTT. The full variable domain, with the rest looked up from reference TRBV7-8 and TRBJ1-1, is GAGVSQSPRYKVAKRGQDVALRCDPISGHVSLFWYQQALGQGPEFLTYFQNEAQLDKSGLPSDRFFAERPEGSVSTLKIQRTQQEDSAVYLCASSLAYSENTEAFFGQGTRLTVV.

This clone has only a few counts. The chain uses TRBV19 and TRBJ1-1, with 9 bases that match TRBD1. This CDR3 spans 14 amino acids. The V gene's germline CDR1 is LNHDA and CDR2 SQIVND (reference sequence). Trimming at V came to 7 bases and at J to 5 bases, leaving 8 bases not matched to a gene. The CDR3 DNA sequence: TGTGCCAGTACCCTACAGGGGGCAGGTACTGAAGCTTTCTTT. This codes for CASTLQGAGTEAFF.

V gene TRBV19 combines with J gene TRBJ2-7, with a weak D call TRBD2 (6 bases). The CDR3 extends over 14 amino acids. Trimming removed 3 bases at V and 4 bases at J, with 13 bases between. Germline loops: CDR1 LNHDA, CDR2 SQIVND (reference sequence). This CDR3 is CASSMAGPGYEQYF. In nucleotides, the CDR3 is TGTGCCAGTAGTATGGCGGGACCCGGGTACGAGCAGTACTTC.

This clone showed up just a few times. The chain has TRBV5-1 and TRBJ2-3, with 8 bases aligning to TRBD2. Looked up from germline, CDR1 is SGHRS and CDR2 is YFSETQ. V was clipped by 3 bases and J by 6 bases; unmatched bases: 6. The CDR3 has 14 residues. The CDR3 is CASSWASGPDTQYF. The CDR3 nucleotides read TGCGCCAGCAGCTGGGCTAGCGGGCCGGATACGCAGTATTTT.

The V gene is TRBV19, the J gene TRBJ2-1; D gene unclear. The CDR3 loop spans 13 amino acids. Germline CDR1 reads LNHDA; CDR2 reads SQIVND (reference sequence). Trimming took 5 bases from V and 10 from J, leaving 15 bases between them. The CDR3 loop is CASSLRSGGEQFF. In DNA form, the CDR3 reads TGTGCCAGTAGTCTCCGGTCCGGTGGGGAGCAGTTCTTC.

The CDR3 region has the DNA TGTGCCAGCAGCCGTTTCGCGGGGGACATACAAGAGACCCAGTACTTC. Encoded protein: CASSRFAGDIQETQYF. The chain recombines TRBV3-1 (or the pseudogene TRBV3-2) with TRBJ2-5, with a tentative D call TRBD2 (7 bases). This CDR3 contains 16 residues. Germline V gives CDR1 LGHDT, CDR2 YNNKEL (reference sequence). V lost 4 bases and J lost 2, with 17 bases in between.